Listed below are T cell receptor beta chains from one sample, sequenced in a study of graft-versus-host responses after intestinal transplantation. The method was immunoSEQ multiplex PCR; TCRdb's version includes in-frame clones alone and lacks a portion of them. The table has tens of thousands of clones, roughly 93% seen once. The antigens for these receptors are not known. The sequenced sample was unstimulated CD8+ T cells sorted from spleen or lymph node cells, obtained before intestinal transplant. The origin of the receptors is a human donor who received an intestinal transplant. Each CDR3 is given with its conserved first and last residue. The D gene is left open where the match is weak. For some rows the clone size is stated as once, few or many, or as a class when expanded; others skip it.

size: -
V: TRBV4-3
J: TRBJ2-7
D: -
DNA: TGCGCCAGCAGCCAAGGACTTAGTCAGGGGTTAGTATACGAGCAGTACTTC
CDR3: CASSQGLSQGLVYEQYF

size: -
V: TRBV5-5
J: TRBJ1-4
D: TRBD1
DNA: TGTGCCAGCAGCTTACAGGGGGGGGGCAGTGAAAAACTGTTTTTT
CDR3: CASSLQGGGSEKLFF

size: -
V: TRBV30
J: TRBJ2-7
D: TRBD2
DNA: TGTGCCTGGAGTGGTGGACTAGCGGTGAATTACGAGCAGTACTTC
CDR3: CAWSGGLAVNYEQYF

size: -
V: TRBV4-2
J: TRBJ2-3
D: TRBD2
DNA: TGTGCCAGCAGCCGCGCTAGCGGGGGGGCAACAGATACGCAGTATTTT
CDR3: CASSRASGGATDTQYF

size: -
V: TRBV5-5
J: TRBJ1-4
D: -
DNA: TGTGCCAGCAGCTTTTACCGGGACATACATGAAAAACTGTTTTTT
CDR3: CASSFYRDIHEKLFF

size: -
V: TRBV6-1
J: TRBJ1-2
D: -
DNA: TGTGCCAGCAGTGAAGGAGTGGAAATAACAGCCTACTATGGCTACACCTTC
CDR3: CASSEGVEITAYYGYTF

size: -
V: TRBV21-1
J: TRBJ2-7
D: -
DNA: TGTGCCAGCAGCAAAGTGCAGGGCCAAAGCCCCGCCAGGAACGAGCAGTACTTC
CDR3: CASSKVQGQSPARNEQYF

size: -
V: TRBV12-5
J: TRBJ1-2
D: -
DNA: TGTGCTAGTTCGGACACCACTAACTATGGCTACACCTTC
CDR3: CASSDTTNYGYTF

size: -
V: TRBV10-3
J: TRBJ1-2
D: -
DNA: TGTGCCATCAATGGCAGGGAAAAGGGATATGGCTACACCTTC
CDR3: CAINGREKGYGYTF

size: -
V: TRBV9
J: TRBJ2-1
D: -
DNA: TGTGCCAGCAGCGTAGATGTGTACGGGAGCTACAATGAGCAGTTCTTC
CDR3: CASSVDVYGSYNEQFF

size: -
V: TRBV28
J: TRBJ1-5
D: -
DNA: TGTGCCAGCAGTCTGACAGGTCTGGGCAATCAGCCCCAGCATTTT
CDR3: CASSLTGLGNQPQHF

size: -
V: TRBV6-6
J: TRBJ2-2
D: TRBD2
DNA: TGTGCCAGCAGTTCGGGAGGCACCGGGGAGCTGTTTTTT
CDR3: CASSSGGTGELFF

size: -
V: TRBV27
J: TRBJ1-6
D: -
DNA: TGTGCCAGCAGGGGAGGACTGTCCCTCCACTTT
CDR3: CASRGGLSLHF

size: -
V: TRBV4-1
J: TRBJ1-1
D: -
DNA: TGCGCCAGCAGCCAACTCCGCTCCCCTCTCGACAGGAACACTGAAGCTTTCTTT
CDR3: CASSQLRSPLDRNTEAFF

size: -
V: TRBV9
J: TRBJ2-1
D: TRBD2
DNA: TGTGCCAGCAGCCGGGGGAGCGGGGGGGCCGGTAATGAGCAGTTCTTC
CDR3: CASSRGSGGAGNEQFF

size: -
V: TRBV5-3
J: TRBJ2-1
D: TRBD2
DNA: TGTGCCAGAAATGATCATGGCGGGGGGAACAATGAGCAGTTCTTC
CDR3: CARNDHGGGNNEQFF

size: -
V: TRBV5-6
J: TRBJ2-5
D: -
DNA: TGTGCCAGCAGCCATCGAAATGGAGAGTACTTC
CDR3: CASSHRNGEYF

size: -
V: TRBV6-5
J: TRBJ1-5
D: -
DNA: TGTGCCAGCAGGGGGGGGACGGGGGTCAATCAGCCCCAGCATTTT
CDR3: CASRGGTGVNQPQHF

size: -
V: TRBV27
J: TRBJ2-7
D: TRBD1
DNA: TGTGCCAGCAGTTTCGGACAGGGGTACGAGCAGTACTTC
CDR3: CASSFGQGYEQYF

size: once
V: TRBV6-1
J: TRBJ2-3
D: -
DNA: TGTGCCAGCATGGGGGCGCGGTACATAGATACGCAGTATTTT
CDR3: CASMGARYIDTQYF

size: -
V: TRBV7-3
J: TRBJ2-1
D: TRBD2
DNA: TGTGCCAGCAGCGGGCTAGCGGAGAGCTCCTACAATGAGCAGTTCTTC
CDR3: CASSGLAESSYNEQFF

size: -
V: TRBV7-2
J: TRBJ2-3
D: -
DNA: TGTGCCAGCAGCTTAGTCTCCAGCGCCGATACGCAGTATTTT
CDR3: CASSLVSSADTQYF